The 12 T cell receptor beta chains below were found in one sample sequenced in a study of control samples from healthy donors and cancer patients. The protocol was immunoSEQ multiplex PCR, while the TCRdb copy is restricted to in-frame clones and leaves out a portion. The table records 160,000 or so clones, over 90% of them present only once. What was sequenced was blood. These TCRs come from a man in his forties or fifties in good health.

The CDR3 region is CASSQSGSGIPGELFF. The CDR3 DNA sequence: TGTGCCAGCAGCCAATCGGGTAGCGGGATCCCCGGGGAGCTGTTTTTT. The chain combines TRBV3-1 (or the pseudogene TRBV3-2) with TRBJ2-2; 8 bases map to TRBD2. CDR1 is LGHDT, CDR2 YNNKEL, per germline (reference sequence). CDR3 length: 16 residues. The junction had 8 bases not matched to a gene; V was cut back by 2 bases and J by 6 bases.

This chain connects TRBV5-4 to TRBJ2-2; D is perhaps TRBD2 (5 bases). Trimming removed 3 bases at V and 5 bases at J, with 14 bases between. The CDR3 runs 15 residues. Per germline, CDR1 SGHNT and CDR2 YYREEE (reference sequence). This chain's CDR3 is CASSSQRGITGELFF. The CDR3 DNA follows: TGTGCCAGCAGCTCCCAAAGAGGGATTACCGGGGAGCTGTTTTTT.

The chain is built from TRBV6-5 and TRBJ2-1; D unresolved. In germline, CDR1 is MNHEY, CDR2 SVGAGI. V shed 2 bases and J shed 5 bases, with 7 bases lying between them. This CDR3 has 13 residues. In nucleotides, the CDR3 is TGTGCCAGCAGTTACGACCTAAACAATGAGCAGTTCTTC. This sequence encodes CASSYDLNNEQFF.

V gene TRBV10-3 combines with J gene TRBJ2-5; D call uncertain. Per the germline V gene, CDR1 is ENHRY and CDR2 is SYGVKD. The CDR3 runs 16 residues. The germline V and J ends were trimmed by 4 bases and 2 bases, with 17 bases remaining between them. The CDR3 spells CAISVGSPNVQETQYF. CDR3 in DNA: TGTGCCATCAGTGTTGGGTCACCGAATGTTCAAGAGACCCAGTACTTC.

This clone was observed once. The gene calls are TRBV3-1 (or the pseudogene TRBV3-2) and TRBJ2-2; D might be TRBD2 (6 bases). The CDR3 runs to 16 residues. Germline CDR1 reads LGHDT; CDR2 reads YNNKEL (reference sequence). Trimming stripped 1 base from V and 2 bases from J, with 11 bases between. CDR3 amino acids: CASSQGRGGNTGELFF. The DNA for the CDR3 is TGTGCCAGCAGCCAAGGGCGGGGAGGTAACACCGGGGAGCTGTTTTTT.

The chain has TRBV6-6 and TRBJ2-7, with D possibly matching TRBD1 (6 bases). This CDR3 spans 14 amino acids. Looked up from germline, CDR1 is MNHNY and CDR2 is SVGAGI (reference sequence). Trimming took off 6 bases at V and 0 bases at J, with 12 bases between the two ends. As DNA, the CDR3 is TGTGCCAGCAGGCGGACAGCCAGCTCCTACGAGCAGTACTTC. Translated, it gives CASRRTASSYEQYF.

J is TRBJ2-1 and V is TRBV7-2, with TRBD2 matching over 8 bases. V shed 1 base, J shed 8 bases, and the junction held 4 bases outside the gene matches. CDR3 size: 14 residues. Germline V gene data show CDR1 as SGHTA and CDR2 as FQGNSA. The CDR3 region is CASSLVSGGDEQFF. The CDR3 nucleotides read TGTGCCAGCAGCTTAGTATCGGGAGGGGATGAGCAGTTCTTC.

The gene calls are TRBV5-4 and TRBJ2-1; TRBD2 agrees at 8 bases. The CDR3 has 15 residues. Germline values: CDR1 SGHNT, CDR2 YYREEE (reference sequence). V shed 4 bases and J 9 bases; nucleotides not matched to a gene: 12. The CDR3 DNA reads TGTGCCAGCAGCCTGGGGGGGAGCGGGAGAGGTGAGCAGTTCTTC. Translation gives CASSLGGSGRGEQFF.

This sequence joins TRBV7-9 and TRBJ2-1, with TRBD2 matching over 7 bases. This CDR3 is 15 amino acids long. Germline lookup yields CDR1 SEHNR and CDR2 FQNEAQ (reference sequence). J gave up 8 bases and V 1 base, and 8 bases lay outside the gene matches. The CDR3 here is CASSLVSGTTDEQFF. The CDR3 coding sequence is TGTGCCAGCAGCTTAGTATCCGGGACTACCGATGAGCAGTTCTTC.

The chain joins TRBV11-2 to TRBJ1-6; 7 nucleotides agree with TRBD1. The ends lost 5 bases at V and 7 bases at J; junction bases unmatched: 20. The CDR3 is 19 residues long. Germline CDR1 reads SGHAT; CDR2 reads FQNNGV. The CDR3 sequence is CASSPRLGSGGRGNSPLHF. CDR3 DNA: TGTGCCAGCAGCCCACGACTTGGGTCAGGGGGTCGTGGAAATTCACCCCTCCACTTT.

This chain uses TRBV28 with TRBJ1-2; D might be TRBD1 (6 bases). The CDR3 is 16 residues long. V was clipped by 3 bases and J by 2 bases, with 16 bases between them. Germline assignment: CDR1 MDHEN and CDR2 SYDVKM. The CDR3 DNA reads as TGTGCCAGCAGTTTCTCGAAAGGGGGGATAAACTATGGCTACACCTTC. Its protein is CASSFSKGGINYGYTF.

The chain employs TRBV5-1 and TRBJ1-5; possible D gene TRBD1, 6 bases. There are 15 residues in the CDR3. CDR1 SGHRS and CDR2 YFSETQ come from the germline V gene. Deletions cut 4 bases from V and 3 bases from J, with 14 bases between. The CDR3 is CASSRGGIPNQPQHF. Here the CDR3 DNA reads TGCGCCAGCAGCAGGGGGGGGATTCCCAATCAGCCCCAGCATTTT.